Below are 5 T cell receptor beta chains sequenced from a single sample in a study of breast tumors, draining lymph nodes, adjacent tissues. MiXCR, applied by TCRdb to the multiplex PCR reads, yields one record per CDR3 protein. The sample records around 130,000 distinct CDR3 sequences, approximately 32% being singletons. Breast cancer patients provided tissue from their axillary draining lymph nodes. The sequenced sample was axillary lymph node tissue. Every receptor here comes from a female donor with breast cancer. Some clones in this sample may be carry-over from other donors' samples.

The J gene is TRBJ1-6, the V gene TRBV10-3; 10 bases agree with TRBD1. Germline CDR1 is ENHRY and CDR2 is SYGVKD. CDR3 length: 16 amino acids. Here the CDR3 DNA reads TGTGCTAGAGATCTGGTGGGGACAGGGGAAGGGTCACCCCTCCACTTT. Its protein is CARDLVGTGEGSPLHF.

This clonotype has a count of ten or more. V is TRBV7-9 and J is TRBJ2-5; the D gene is possibly TRBD2 (6 bases). This CDR3 spans 15 amino acids. Germline assignment: CDR1 SEHNR and CDR2 FQNEAQ (reference sequence). V lost 2 bases to trimming and J lost 1 base, with 11 bases between them. The CDR3 nucleotides are TGTGCCAGCAGCTTACCGCTAGCGTTCCAAGAGACCCAGTACTTC. This translates into CASSLPLAFQETQYF.

This chain connects TRBV7-2 to TRBJ2-3, with TRBD2 matching 7 bases. From germline, CDR1 is SGHTA and CDR2 FQGNSA. V was clipped by 5 bases and J by 14 bases; unmatched bases: 10. The CDR3 is made up of 12 amino acids. CDR3 sequence: CASSEKRGGWYF. CDR3 coding DNA: TGTGCCAGCAGCGAAAAACGGGGAGGGTGGTATTTT.

This clonotype was counted ten times or more. This sequence joins TRBV7-9 and TRBJ2-5; TRBD1 aligns across 7 bases. Trimming took 5 bases from V and 0 from J; bases not matched to a gene: 6. The length of the CDR3 is 15 residues. Looked up from germline, CDR1 is SEHNR and CDR2 is FQNEAQ (reference sequence). CDR3 sequence reads: CASSPGQVNQETQYF. In nucleotides, the CDR3 is TGTGCCAGCAGCCCAGGACAGGTGAACCAAGAGACCCAGTACTTC.

This clonotype has ten or more counts. CDR3 sequence reads: CASSYLAGGPSGNEQFF. The DNA for the CDR3 is TGTGCCAGCAGTTACTTAGCGGGGGGCCCGTCGGGGAATGAGCAGTTCTTC. The chain employs TRBV6-6 and TRBJ2-1; TRBD2 agrees at 10 bases. The V segment lost 1 base and the J segment 7 bases; nucleotides outside the gene matches: 10. Germline V gives CDR1 MNHNY, CDR2 SVGAGI (reference sequence). This CDR3 region has 17 residues.